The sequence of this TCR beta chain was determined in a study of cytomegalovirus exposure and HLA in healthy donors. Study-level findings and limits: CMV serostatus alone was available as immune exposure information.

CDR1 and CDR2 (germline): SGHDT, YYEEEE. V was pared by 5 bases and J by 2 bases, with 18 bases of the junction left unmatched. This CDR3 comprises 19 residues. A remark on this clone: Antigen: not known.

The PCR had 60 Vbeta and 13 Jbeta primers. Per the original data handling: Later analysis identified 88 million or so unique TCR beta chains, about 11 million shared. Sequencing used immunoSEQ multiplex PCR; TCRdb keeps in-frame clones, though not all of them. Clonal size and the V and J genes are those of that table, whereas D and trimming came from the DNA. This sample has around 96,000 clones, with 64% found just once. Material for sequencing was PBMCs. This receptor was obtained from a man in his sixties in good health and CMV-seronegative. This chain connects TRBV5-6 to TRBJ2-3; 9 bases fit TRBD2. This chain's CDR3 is CASSFARPNAGGFTDTQYF. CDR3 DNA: TGTGCCAGCAGTTTTGCACGACCAAACGCGGGGGGGTTCACAGATACGCAGTATTTT.